This paragraph covers one TCR beta chain sequence. Antigen specificity is unknown. Stated time point: roughly 13 months of natalizumab therapy. Samples T1 and T2 were drawn at 6 and 12 months of therapy, respectively. The data stem from a study of multiple sclerosis patients with progressive multifocal leukoencephalopathy. Points from the study as a whole: Less diverse TRB repertoires were suggested in most PML patients.

This CDR3 comprises 13 residues. The germline CDR1 and CDR2 sequences are MNHNS and SASEGT. V lost 5 bases to trimming and J lost 5 bases, with 7 bases between them. Here immunoSEQ multiplex PCR was the method, and the copy in TCRdb shows in-frame clones only, minus some. The sample contains over 20,000 clones, roughly 90% of which appear only once. The gene calls are TRBV6-1 and TRBJ1-6; possibly TRBD1 for D (5 bases). The source material was PBMCs, sampled from a patient treated with natalizumab. This receptor was identified in a man aged 25-45 years with multiple sclerosis. The CDR3, as DNA: TGTGCCAGCAGTCTACAGGATAATTCACCCCTCCACTTT. It encodes CASSLQDNSPLHF.